The 20 T cell receptor beta chains in this list originate from one sample, sequenced in a study of blood T cell repertoires in COVID-19. Here immunoSEQ multiplex PCR was the method, and the copy in TCRdb shows in-frame clones only, minus some. The sample carries 70,000 or so clones, approximately 86% recorded once. The specimen was peripheral blood. These receptors were taken from a woman aged 45-60 years with acute or convalescent COVID-19.

The CDR3 coding sequence is TGTGCCAGCAGGGGGACAGTTCTTAGCAATCAGCCCCAGCATTTT. Protein product: CASRGTVLSNQPQHF. The rearrangement joins TRBV2 to TRBJ1-5, with 7 bases that match TRBD1. The CDR3 sequence is 15 residues long. Looked up from germline, CDR1 is SNHLY and CDR2 is FYNNEI. The V and J ends lost 6 bases and 0 bases, in that order; junction bases with no gene match: 5.

This clone has a single count. The rearrangement joins TRBV5-1 to TRBJ2-3; 9 nucleotides line up with TRBD2. This CDR3 contains 15 residues. Germline V gene data show CDR1 as SGHRS and CDR2 as YFSETQ. V gave up 2 bases and J gave up 1 base; unmatched junction bases: 2. In DNA, the CDR3 is TGCGCCAGCAGCTTAAGCGGGGGGCGCACAGATACGCAGTATTTT. Its translation is CASSLSGGRTDTQYF. The full variable domain, its missing parts supplied by reference TRBV5-1 and TRBJ2-3, is KAGVTQTPRYLIKTRGQQVTLSCSPISGHRSVSWYQQTPGQGLQFLFEYFSETQRNKGNFPGRFSGRQFSNSRSEMNVSTLELGDSALYLCASSLSGGRTDTQYFGPGTRLTVL.

This sequence joins TRBV6-5 and TRBJ1-2; 9 positions agree with TRBD1. Per germline, CDR1 MNHEY and CDR2 SVGAGI. This CDR3 region has 14 residues. Trimming removed 5 bases from V and 1 base from J; junction bases left unmatched: 2. This chain's CDR3 is CASSRTGVNYGYTF. As DNA, the CDR3 is TGTGCCAGCAGTCGGACAGGGGTTAACTATGGCTACACCTTC.

J is TRBJ2-5 and V is TRBV12-5; 14 bases align to TRBD2. Trimming removed 6 bases from V and 2 bases from J; junction bases left unmatched: 8. The germline gives CDR1 LGHNT, CDR2 FRNRAP. The CDR3 is made up of 17 amino acids. For the CDR3, the DNA is TGTGCTAGTGGATCAGGACTAGCGGGGGGAAGGCAAGAGACCCAGTACTTC. Its protein product is CASGSGLAGGRQETQYF.

The V and J genes are TRBV7-8 and TRBJ1-2; 8 bases map to TRBD1. Germline loops: CDR1 SGHVS, CDR2 FQNEAQ. The CDR3 loop spans 14 amino acids. V dropped 5 bases and J dropped 2; count of bases not matched to a gene: 4. This CDR3 reads CASSRGTGNYGYTF. The CDR3 region has the DNA TGTGCCAGCAGCCGAGGGACAGGAAACTATGGCTACACCTTC.

This chain links TRBV5-1 with TRBJ1-4; D is unresolved. The CDR3 is 14 residues long. CDR1 and CDR2 from the germline V gene are SGHRS and YFSETQ. V shed 0 bases and J shed 5 bases, with 8 bases lying between them. Written as DNA, the CDR3 is TGCGCCAGCAGCTTGGGTTCGACAAATGAAAAACTGTTTTTT. Its protein product is CASSLGSTNEKLFF.

The rearrangement joins TRBV11-1 to TRBJ1-2, with 7 positions matching TRBD1. V trimming: 5 bases; J trimming: 6 bases; junction bases outside the gene matches: 9. CDR1 SGHAT and CDR2 FQDESV come from the germline V gene (reference sequence). The CDR3 runs to 14 residues. Written as DNA, the CDR3 is TGTGCCAGCAGCCGATCCGGGACAGCTGATGGCTACACCTTC. Translated, it gives CASSRSGTADGYTF.

This chain joins TRBV10-3 and TRBJ1-6; unclear D gene. Germline V lookup: CDR1 ENHRY, CDR2 SYGVKD. The CDR3 extends over 15 amino acids. The V end was cut by 2 bases, the J end by 7 bases, with 12 bases between. This CDR3 is CAISEQAASNSPLHF. In DNA, the CDR3 is TGTGCCATCAGTGAGCAGGCAGCTAGCAATTCACCCCTCCACTTT.

This chain links TRBV13 with TRBJ2-4, with D perhaps matching TRBD1 (6 bases). The CDR3 runs 18 residues. From germline, CDR1 is PRHDT and CDR2 FYEKMQ (reference sequence). The V end lost 0 bases, the J end lost 0 bases, and 15 bases lay between the germline ends. The CDR3 loop reads CASSLGQGVPLAKNIQYF. The CDR3 DNA reads TGTGCCAGCAGCTTAGGACAGGGAGTTCCACTAGCCAAAAACATTCAGTACTTC.

The chain employs TRBV18 and TRBJ1-4, with D unresolved. The CDR3 has 14 residues. CDR1 KGHSH and CDR2 LQKENI come from the germline V gene. V was cut by 4 bases and J by 2 bases, with 8 bases left in between. The CDR3 coding sequence is TGTGCCAGCTCACTACGAGCCACTAATGAAAAACTGTTTTTT. Translation gives CASSLRATNEKLFF. Based on the CDR3 plus reference TRBV18 and TRBJ1-4, the full variable domain is NAGVMQNPRHLVRRRGQEARLRCSPMKGHSHVYWYRQLPEEGLKFMVYLQKENIIDESGMPKERFSAEFPKEGPSILRIQQVVRGDSAAYFCASSLRATNEKLFFGSGTQLSVL.

This clone was seen just once. This chain connects TRBV6-5 to TRBJ2-5; D unresolved. The germline V gene has CDR1 MNHEY and CDR2 SVGAGI. The CDR3 spans 14 residues. Deletions cut 0 bases from V and 7 bases from J, with 12 bases between. The CDR3 spells CASSYSNSRGTQYF. The CDR3 region has the DNA TGTGCCAGCAGTTACTCGAATAGTCGTGGGACCCAGTACTTC.

V is TRBV18 and J is TRBJ2-7; 7 bases agree with TRBD1. The CDR3 contains 15 residues. Germline assignment: CDR1 KGHSH and CDR2 LQKENI. Trimming at V came to 5 bases and at J to 0 bases, leaving 7 bases not matched to a gene. CDR3 nucleotides: TGTGCCAGCTCATTGACCGGGACAGCCTCCTACGAGCAGTACTTC. Protein sequence: CASSLTGTASYEQYF.

The chain links TRBV7-2 to TRBJ1-5; D remains unclear. Trimming pared 5 bases from V and 0 bases from J, leaving 11 bases between. The germline V gene has CDR1 SGHTA and CDR2 FQGNSA. The CDR3 is 15 residues long. CDR3 loop: CASSPQPHSNQPQHF. The CDR3 nucleotides are TGTGCCAGCAGCCCACAGCCCCATAGCAATCAGCCCCAGCATTTT.

The CDR3 loop is CASSRRENTGELFF. The DNA of the CDR3 is TGTGCCAGCAGCAGGCGGGAAAACACCGGGGAGCTGTTTTTT. The rearrangement links TRBV5-4 to TRBJ2-2; D perhaps matches TRBD2 (6 bases). CDR3 size: 14 residues. V lost 4 bases and J lost 2, with 9 bases in between. The V gene's germline CDR1 is SGHNT and CDR2 YYREEE (reference sequence).

V usage is TRBV6-6 and J usage is TRBJ1-2, with 7 bases identical to TRBD1. Germline V CDR1 and CDR2: MNHNY, SVGAGI (reference sequence). The V gene end was trimmed by 8 bases and the J gene end by 5 bases; junction bases not matched to a gene: 5. This CDR3 is built from 12 residues. CDR3 coding DNA: TGTGCCAGCGACAGGGTGGGTTATGGCTACACCTTC. Its protein product is CASDRVGYGYTF.

J is TRBJ1-4 and V is TRBV9; D gene ambiguous. The CDR3 runs to 16 residues. V shed 4 bases and J shed 2 bases, with 15 bases lying between them. Per germline, CDR1 SGDLS and CDR2 YYNGEE. In DNA form, the CDR3 reads TGTGCCAGCAGCCCCTCCCATAGTCGGACTAATGAAAAACTGTTTTTT. It translates to CASSPSHSRTNEKLFF.

The chain joins TRBV6-5 to TRBJ1-2, with D possibly matching TRBD1 (6 bases). Trimming stripped 1 base from V and 6 bases from J, with 12 bases between. The CDR3 runs to 14 residues. Germline-derived CDR1 and CDR2 are MNHEY and SVGAGI. CDR3 sequence: CASSYFGGGHGYTF. Written as DNA, the CDR3 is TGTGCCAGCAGTTACTTTGGGGGGGGGCATGGCTACACCTTC.

The chain has TRBV19 and TRBJ2-4; tentatively, D is TRBD2 (5 bases). The germline CDR1 and CDR2 sequences are LNHDA and SQIVND (reference sequence). There are 13 residues in the CDR3. Trimming cost V 5 bases and J 1 base, with 6 bases left between them. In nucleotides, the CDR3 is TGTGCCAGTAGTTGGGAGGCCAAAAACATTCAGTACTTC. As protein: CASSWEAKNIQYF.

The rearrangement joins TRBV27 to TRBJ1-5, with D possibly being TRBD1 (6 bases). The V end was cut by 5 bases, the J end by 6 bases, with 11 bases between. Germline assignment: CDR1 MNHEY and CDR2 SMNVEV (reference sequence). The CDR3 has 13 residues. The CDR3: CASSNRVGQPQHF. CDR3 nucleotides: TGTGCCAGCAGTAACAGGGTCGGTCAGCCCCAGCATTTT.

This chain uses TRBV14 with TRBJ2-3, with 12 bases identical to TRBD2. Per germline, CDR1 SGHDN and CDR2 FVKESK. V was pared by 2 bases and J by 6 bases, with 18 bases of the junction left unmatched. The CDR3 contains 20 residues. The CDR3 spells CASSQTMTSGRALIRDTQYF. The DNA for the CDR3 is TGTGCCAGCAGCCAAACGATGACTAGCGGGAGAGCACTAATCAGGGATACGCAGTATTTT.